This TCR beta chain appears in the sequencing data of a study of beta chain features in type 1 diabetes. This CDR3 comprises 13 residues. Germline V CDR1 and CDR2: SNHLY, FYNNEI. V lost 4 bases and J 2 bases, leaving 8 bases between the germline ends. Expressed TCRB transcripts were sequenced because the isolated RNA had all been reverse transcribed beforehand. Sequencing used immunoSEQ multiplex PCR; TCRdb keeps in-frame clones, though not all of them. The table shows about 340,000 clones, with approximately 9.9% occurring only once. Findings of the study overall: It was possible that PCR favored shorter templates, equally so in patients and controls. There was a moderate but significant shortening of TCRB CDR3s in all four CD4+ subsets of Type 1 diabetes patients.

This clone was recorded a few times. Its specificity is unknown. The chain uses TRBV2 and TRBJ2-5; D ambiguous. This sequence was found in a man younger than 40 with type 1 diabetes. The source material was central memory CD4+ T cells from blood. The CDR3 coding sequence is TGTGCCAGCAGTGGATCCAGACAAGAGACCCAGTACTTC. Translated, it gives CASSGSRQETQYF.